This T cell receptor beta chain was captured by sequencing in a study of blood T cells in healthy people across ages. General study points: Among T cells, TCR beta diversity per million cells dropped roughly linearly as age rose.

Germline lookup yields CDR1 SGDLS and CDR2 YYNGEE. CDR3 size: 17 residues. A second PCR of about 6 to 11 cycles used a sample-barcoded 5' primer and a J-beta primer mix. MiXCR was run by TCRdb on the 5' RACE reads, yielding one entry per CDR3 protein. The top ten clones hold over 15% of a sample with 650,000 to 700,000 distinct CDR3 sequences, about 34% of them seen once. To note about this clonotype: Antigen unknown. This may be a read error, as it is one base from a much larger clone.

The sequenced sample consisted of blood. This rearrangement joins TRBV9 to TRBJ2-5, with 10 bases fitting TRBD2. The receptor was isolated from a woman of 80 years or more in good health. The CDR3 protein is CVSSADAGLAIEETQYF. The CDR3 nucleotides read TGTGTCAGCAGCGCCGACGCGGGACTAGCGATCGAAGAGACCCAGTACTTC.